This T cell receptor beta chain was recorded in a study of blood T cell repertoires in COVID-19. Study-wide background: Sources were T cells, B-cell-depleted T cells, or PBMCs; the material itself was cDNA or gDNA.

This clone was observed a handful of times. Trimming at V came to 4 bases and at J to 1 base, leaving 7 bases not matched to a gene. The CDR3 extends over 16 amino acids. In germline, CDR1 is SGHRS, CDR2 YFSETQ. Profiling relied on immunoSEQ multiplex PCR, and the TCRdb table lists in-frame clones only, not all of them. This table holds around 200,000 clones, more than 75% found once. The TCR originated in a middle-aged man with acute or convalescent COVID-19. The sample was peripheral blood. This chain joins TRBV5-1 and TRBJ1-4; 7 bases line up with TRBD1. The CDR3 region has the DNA TGCGCCAGCAGCCCTGGACAGGAACAAACTAATGAAAAACTGTTTTTT. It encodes CASSPGQEQTNEKLFF.